This T cell receptor (beta chain) was sequenced in a study of PD-L1 blockade in urothelial cancer (dated by TCRdb to 2016 to 2017). Study-level background: All patients started therapy around 2014 and received atezolizumab 1,200 mg intravenously every 3 weeks. About 90% of the roughly 29 patients were identified as males with urothelial cancer of bladder origin, and a prior smoking history was reported by 18 of 29 patients. Patients had an ECOG performance status of 0 or 1 and had received between 0 and 3 prior chemotherapy regimens. Blood samples were analyzed at two time points: 3 weeks after treatment start (second dose) and 6 weeks after treatment start. Blood samples yielded a median of roughly 150,000 T cells and roughly 80,000 unique TCRs, with median clonality around 0.084. The study was an exploratory multi-omic analysis of somatic, immune and clinical correlates of response to PD-L1 blockade with atezolizumab in urothelial cancer. Pretreatment tumor samples, along with matched peripheral blood collected serially before and after atezolizumab treatment, underwent TCR sequencing. Progression-free survival longer than 6 months counted as durable clinical benefit, and TCR features were additionally tested against both progression-free and overall survival. In the same patients, pretreatment tumors underwent whole exome sequencing and RNA sequencing in addition to TCR sequencing. Several patients achieved durable clinical benefit and some 21 did not. Pretreatment blood TCR-seq was available for about 28 patients, at least one posttreatment blood collection was obtained for approximately 24 patients, and tumor TCR-seq was available for approximately 24 patients. General conclusions and limits of the study: Greater expansion of tumor-associated TCR clones in peripheral blood 3 weeks after the start of treatment was observed in patients with durable benefit (n ≈ 22, p = 0.022). Small sample size (n of about 30) and many exploratory analyses mean the results are intended to be hypothesis-generating. A pretreatment peripheral blood TCR clonality below the median was linked to improved progression-free and overall survival.

A word on this clone: This clone's antigen is unknown. The input lacks base qualities; no much larger clone sits a single base away.

The cohort comprised 25 to 30 patients with locally advanced or metastatic urothelial carcinoma treated at Memorial Sloan Kettering on a trial protocol. Peripheral blood mononuclear cells were collected pretreatment and during treatment, with between 1 and 8 total time points per patient. The Qiagen DNeasy Blood extraction kit was used to purify genomic DNA from total PBMCs and tumor samples. PBMCs were collected pretreatment and during treatment and were isolated and stored as previously described. Synthetic TCR analog templates were spiked into each PCR so that absolute template abundance could be estimated from read counts. The immunoSEQ assay used bias-controlled V and J gene primers to amplify TCRbeta CDR3 regions from genomic DNA. Rearranged TCRbeta segments were sequenced at approximately 20X coverage. The original methods were these. Clustering was used to correct sequencing errors, and CDR3s were annotated against IMGT to assign V, D and J genes. Out-of-frame and stop-codon sequences were excluded, and only productive TCRbeta rearrangements were used in downstream analyses. Clonality was calculated as one minus the Shannon entropy normalized by the log of the number of unique productive sequences. Fisher's exact test with Benjamini-Hochberg correction, at a threshold of adjusted p below 0.01, was used to find clones that differed between time points or between blood and tumor. In its TCRdb copy, this immuneACCESS table keeps in-frame sequences only and misses some clones. Where compared with another copy, unresolved V genes explain less than half of these, and the others have no known cause. For V, J and clone size, that table is used; D and trimming come from the DNA. The sample table records approximately 100,000 clones; about 90% of these occur just once. The top ten clones comprise around 0.9% of the sample.

Specimen: PBMCs, collected around atezolizumab (anti-PD-L1) treatment. This TCR came from an elderly woman with urothelial cancer.

The sequenced DNA is TGTGCCAGTAGCCCGACAAATAGACTCGGCGGGACTGAAGCTTTCTTT. Protein translation: CASSPTNRLGGTEAFF. Recombination joined TRBV19 with TRBJ1-1; no confident D gene assignment can be made. The cysteine opens and the phenylalanine closes a CDR3 of 16 amino acids. Solely the CDR3 DNA is kept, with 48 bases framed from the first base. V is shortened by 6 bases, J by 5 bases, and the region joining them spans 22 bases. For CDR1 and CDR2, the germline V gene (reference sequence) lists LNHDA and SQIVND.